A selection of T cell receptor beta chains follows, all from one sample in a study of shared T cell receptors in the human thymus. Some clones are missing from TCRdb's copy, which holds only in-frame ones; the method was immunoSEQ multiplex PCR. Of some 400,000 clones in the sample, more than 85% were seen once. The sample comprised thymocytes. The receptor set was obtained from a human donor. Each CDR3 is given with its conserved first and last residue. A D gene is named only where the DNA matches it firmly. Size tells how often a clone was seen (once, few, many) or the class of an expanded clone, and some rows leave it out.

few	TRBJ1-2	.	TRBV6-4	CASSDSNYAYGYTF	TGTGCCAGCAGTGACTCGAACTATGCCTATGGCTACACCTTC
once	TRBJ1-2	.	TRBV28	CASSTTNYGYTF	TGTGCCAGCAGTACGACTAACTATGGCTACACCTTC
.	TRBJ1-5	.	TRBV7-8	CASSFRARYSNQPQHF	TGTGCCAGCAGCTTCAGGGCCAGGTATAGCAATCAGCCCCAGCATTTT
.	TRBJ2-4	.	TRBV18	CASSPHWRSDKNIQYF	TGTGCCAGCTCACCACACTGGCGTTCTGACAAAAACATTCAGTACTTC
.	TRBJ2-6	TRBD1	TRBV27	CASTSTGAGANVLTF	TGTGCCAGCACCTCCACAGGGGCCGGGGCCAACGTCCTGACTTTC
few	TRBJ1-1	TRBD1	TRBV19	CASSPTGGLNTEAFF	TGTGCCAGTAGTCCCACAGGGGGACTGAACACTGAAGCTTTCTTT
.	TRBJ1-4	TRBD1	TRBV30	CAWSPFDRGNEKLFF	TGTGCCTGGAGTCCTTTCGACAGGGGAAATGAAAAACTGTTTTTT
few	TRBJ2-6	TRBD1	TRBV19	CASSIPRTGTGANVLTF	TGTGCCAGTAGTATCCCCCGGACAGGGACTGGGGCCAACGTCCTGACTTTC
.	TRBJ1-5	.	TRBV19	CASRADTLNQPQHF	TGTGCCAGTAGGGCGGACACCCTCAATCAGCCCCAGCATTTT
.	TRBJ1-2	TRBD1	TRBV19	CAAYLRGPLWKYGYTF	TGTGCCGCCTACCTCAGGGGGCCGTTATGGAAGTATGGCTACACCTTC
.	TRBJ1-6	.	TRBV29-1	CSVTADKNSPLHF	TGCAGCGTCACGGCCGACAAAAATTCACCCCTCCACTTT
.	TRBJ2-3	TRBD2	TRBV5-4	CASSLPAGGPISTDTQYF	TGTGCCAGCAGCTTGCCGGCGGGAGGCCCGATTAGCACAGATACGCAGTATTTT
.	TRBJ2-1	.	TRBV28	CASSFMVGQFF	TGTGCCAGCAGTTTTATGGTAGGGCAGTTCTTC
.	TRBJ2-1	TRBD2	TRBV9	CASSGGLAPNEQFF	TGTGCCAGCAGCGGGGGACTAGCCCCAAATGAGCAGTTCTTC
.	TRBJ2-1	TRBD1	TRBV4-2	CASSTRDRGLGDEQFF	TGTGCCAGCAGCACCCGGGACAGGGGGCTAGGGGATGAGCAGTTCTTC
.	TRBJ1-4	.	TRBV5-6	CASSLLVAHGKLFF	TGTGCCAGCAGCTTGCTGGTGGCGCATGGAAAACTGTTTTTT
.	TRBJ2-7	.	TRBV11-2	CASSPRDGTYEQYF	TGTGCCAGCAGCCCGAGGGACGGAACCTACGAGCAGTACTTC
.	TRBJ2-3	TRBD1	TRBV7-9	CASSGTAHTDTQYF	TGTGCCAGCAGCGGGACAGCCCACACAGATACGCAGTATTTT
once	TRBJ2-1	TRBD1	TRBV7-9	CASSSPGQGFHNEQFF	TGTGCCAGCAGCTCGCCGGGACAGGGTTTTCACAATGAGCAGTTCTTC
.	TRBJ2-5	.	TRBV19	CASSPGPNQETQYF	TGTGCCAGTAGCCCCGGACCGAACCAAGAGACCCAGTACTTC
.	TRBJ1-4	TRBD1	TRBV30	CAWSAYSGTGWVVGEKLFF	TGTGCCTGGAGTGCCTATTCCGGGACAGGGTGGGTCGTCGGGGAAAAACTGTTTTTT
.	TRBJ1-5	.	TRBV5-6	CASSLVVHRGANQPQHF	TGTGCCAGCAGCTTGGTAGTTCATAGGGGGGCCAATCAGCCCCAGCATTTT
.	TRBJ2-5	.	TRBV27	CASSLSVTGQETQYF	TGTGCCAGCAGTTTATCCGTGACAGGACAAGAGACCCAGTACTTC
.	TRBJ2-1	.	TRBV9	CASSSSGTRSYNEQFF	TGTGCCAGCAGCTCCTCGGGGACCCGCTCCTACAATGAGCAGTTCTTC
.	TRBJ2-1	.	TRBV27	CASSLPPKPRQDNEQFF	TGTGCCAGCAGTTTACCCCCAAAACCGAGGCAGGACAATGAGCAGTTCTTC
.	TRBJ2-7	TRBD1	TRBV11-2	CASSSNRGTSYEQYF	TGTGCCAGCAGTTCGAACAGGGGTACCTCCTACGAGCAGTACTTC
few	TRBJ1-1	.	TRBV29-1	CSASRSTNTEAFF	TGCAGCGCCAGTCGATCTACGAACACTGAAGCTTTCTTT
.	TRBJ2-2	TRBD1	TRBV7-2	CASSLKWLGQGKTGELFF	TGTGCCAGCAGCTTAAAATGGTTAGGACAGGGGAAGACCGGGGAGCTGTTTTTT
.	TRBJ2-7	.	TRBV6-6	CASTRMVDSEQYF	TGTGCCAGCACCCGAATGGTAGATTCCGAGCAGTACTTC
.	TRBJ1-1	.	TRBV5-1	CASARRGEGEAFF	TGCGCCAGCGCTCGGAGGGGTGAGGGTGAAGCTTTCTTT
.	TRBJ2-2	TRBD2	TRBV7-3	CASSLKARARLAGGGQGPGELFF	TGTGCCAGCAGCTTAAAAGCCAGGGCCCGACTAGCGGGGGGAGGTCAAGGCCCCGGGGAGCTGTTTTTT
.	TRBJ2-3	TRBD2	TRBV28	CASTGGRATDTQYF	TGTGCCAGCACGGGCGGGAGGGCCACAGATACGCAGTATTTT
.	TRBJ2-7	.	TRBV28	CASSLTSSGDSYEQYF	TGTGCCAGCAGTTTAACGTCGAGCGGAGACTCCTACGAGCAGTACTTC
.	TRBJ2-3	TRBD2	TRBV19	CASSRTSGRLDTQYF	TGTGCCAGTAGCCGGACTAGCGGGAGATTGGATACGCAGTATTTT
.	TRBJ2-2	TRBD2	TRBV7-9	CASSRTSVGTGELFF	TGTGCCAGCAGCCGGACTAGCGTCGGGACCGGGGAGCTGTTTTTT
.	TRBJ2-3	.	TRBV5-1	CASSGLRRTDTQYF	TGCGCCAGCAGCGGATTAAGGAGAACAGATACGCAGTATTTT
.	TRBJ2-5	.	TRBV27	CASSTRIGETQYF	TGTGCCAGCAGTACTAGGATTGGAGAGACCCAGTACTTC
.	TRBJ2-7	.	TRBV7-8	CASSVGSYEQYF	TGTGCCAGCAGCGTGGGCTCCTACGAGCAGTACTTC
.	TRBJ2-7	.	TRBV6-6	CASSAQGRGGTDEQYF	TGTGCCAGCAGTGCCCAGGGAAGAGGGGGGACCGACGAGCAGTACTTC
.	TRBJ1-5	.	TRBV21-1	CASSKVTGFSNQPQHF	TGTGCCAGCAGCAAAGTCACAGGCTTTAGCAATCAGCCCCAGCATTTT
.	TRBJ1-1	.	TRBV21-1	CASSLTPRFMNTEAFF	TGTGCCAGCAGCCTCACTCCGAGGTTCATGAACACTGAAGCTTTCTTT
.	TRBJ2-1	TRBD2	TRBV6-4	CASSDSSGRPNEQFF	TGTGCCAGCAGTGATTCTAGCGGGAGACCCAATGAGCAGTTCTTC
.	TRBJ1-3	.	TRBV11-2	CASSLVEGRGGNTIYF	TGTGCCAGCAGCTTAGTAGAAGGCAGGGGTGGAAACACCATATATTTT